This record concerns one T cell receptor (beta chain) sequence. MiXCR, run by TCRdb on the RT-PCR reads, gives a single entry per CDR3 protein. The table has 400,000 to 500,000 distinct CDR3 sequences, under 20% seen once. The data were taken from a study of patients and donors after allogeneic stem cell transplantation. There are 12 residues in the CDR3. CDR1 is MNHEY, CDR2 SMNVEV, per germline (reference sequence). Trimming removed 4 bases from V and 9 bases from J, with 7 bases in between. This clonotype was sampled from a human donor who was either an allogeneic HSCT recipient or a stem cell or donor lymphocyte infusion donor (not recorded which). It is not recorded whose cells these are; they may come from a transplant donor. The V and J genes are TRBV27 and TRBJ1-6; possible D gene TRBD1, 6 bases. Sequencing was done on a sample of blood, either unsorted or a sorted T cell fraction (not recorded which). Here the CDR3 DNA reads TGTGCCAGCAGTTACAGGGCTTCACCCCTCCACTTT. As protein: CASSYRASPLHF.